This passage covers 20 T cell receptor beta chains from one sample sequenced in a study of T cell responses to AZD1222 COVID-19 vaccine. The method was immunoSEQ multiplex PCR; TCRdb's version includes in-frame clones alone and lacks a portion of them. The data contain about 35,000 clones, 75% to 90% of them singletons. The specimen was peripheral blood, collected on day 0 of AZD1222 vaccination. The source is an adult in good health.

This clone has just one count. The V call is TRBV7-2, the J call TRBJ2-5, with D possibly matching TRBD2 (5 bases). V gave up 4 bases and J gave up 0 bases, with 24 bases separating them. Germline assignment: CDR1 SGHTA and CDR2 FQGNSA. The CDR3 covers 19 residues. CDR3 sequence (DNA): TGTGCCAGCAGCTCCTTTCGTCGGTCTAGCAGACTATACCAAGAGACCCAGTACTTC. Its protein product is CASSSFRRSSRLYQETQYF.

CDR3 sequence: CASRQGVADQPQHF. The CDR3 DNA sequence: TGTGCCAGCAGGCAGGGGGTCGCGGATCAGCCCCAGCATTTT. The rearrangement links TRBV7-8 to TRBJ1-5; TRBD1 matches at 7 bases. The CDR3 contains 14 residues. Trimming cost V 6 bases and J 5 bases; bases outside gene matches: 7. From germline, CDR1 is SGHVS and CDR2 FQNEAQ. Full variable domain (outside the CDR3, taken from reference TRBV7-8 and TRBJ1-5): GAGVSQSPRYKVAKRGQDVALRCDPISGHVSLFWYQQALGQGPEFLTYFQNEAQLDKSGLPSDRFFAERPEGSVSTLKIQRTQQEDSAVYLCASRQGVADQPQHFGDGTRLSIL.

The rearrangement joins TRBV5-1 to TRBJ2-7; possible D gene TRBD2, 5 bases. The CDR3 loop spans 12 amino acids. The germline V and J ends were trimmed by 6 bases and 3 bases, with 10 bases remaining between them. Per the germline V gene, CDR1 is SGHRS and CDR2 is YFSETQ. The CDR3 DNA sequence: TGCGCCAGCAAAGGAGGTGGCTACGAGCAGTACTTC. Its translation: CASKGGGYEQYF. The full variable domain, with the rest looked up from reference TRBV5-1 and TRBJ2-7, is KAGVTQTPRYLIKTRGQQVTLSCSPISGHRSVSWYQQTPGQGLQFLFEYFSETQRNKGNFPGRFSGRQFSNSRSEMNVSTLELGDSALYLCASKGGGYEQYFGPGTRLTVT.

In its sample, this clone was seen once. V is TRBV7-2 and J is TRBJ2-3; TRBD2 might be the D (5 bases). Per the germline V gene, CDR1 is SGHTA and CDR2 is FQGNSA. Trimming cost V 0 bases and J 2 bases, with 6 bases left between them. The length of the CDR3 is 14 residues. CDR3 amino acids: CASSLARVTDTQYF. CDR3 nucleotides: TGTGCCAGCAGCTTAGCGCGGGTCACAGATACGCAGTATTTT. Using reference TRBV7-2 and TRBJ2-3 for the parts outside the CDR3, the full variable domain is GAGVSQSPSNKVTEKGKDVELRCDPISGHTALYWYRQSLGQGLEFLIYFQGNSAPDKSGLPSDRFSAERTGGSVSTLTIQRTQQEDSAVYLCASSLARVTDTQYFGPGTRLTVL.

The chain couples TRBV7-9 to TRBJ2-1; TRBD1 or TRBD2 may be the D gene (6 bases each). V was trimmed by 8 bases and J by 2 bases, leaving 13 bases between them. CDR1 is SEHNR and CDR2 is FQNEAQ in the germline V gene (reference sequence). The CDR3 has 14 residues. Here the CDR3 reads CASGGGFPYNEQFF. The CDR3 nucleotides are TGTGCCAGCGGAGGGGGGTTCCCCTACAATGAGCAGTTCTTC. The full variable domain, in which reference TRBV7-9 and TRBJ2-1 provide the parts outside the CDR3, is DTGVSQNPRHKITKRGQNVTFRCDPISEHNRLYWYRQTLGQGPEFLTYFQNEAQLEKSRLLSDRFSAERPKGSFSTLEIQRTEQGDSAMYLCASGGGFPYNEQFFGPGTRLTVL.

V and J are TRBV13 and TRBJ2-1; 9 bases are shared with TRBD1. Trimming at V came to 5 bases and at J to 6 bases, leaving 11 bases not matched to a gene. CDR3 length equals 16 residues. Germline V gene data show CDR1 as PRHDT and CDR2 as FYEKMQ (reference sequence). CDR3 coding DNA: TGTGCCAGCAGCAAAACGGCGGGACAGGGCGCCAATGAGCAGTTCTTC. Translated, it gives CASSKTAGQGANEQFF.

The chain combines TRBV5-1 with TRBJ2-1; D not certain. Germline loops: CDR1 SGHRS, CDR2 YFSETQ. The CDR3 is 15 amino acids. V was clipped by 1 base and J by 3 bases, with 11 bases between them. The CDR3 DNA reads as TGCGCCAGCAGCTTGCAGGTTGGGGTCTACAATGAGCAGTTCTTC. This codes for CASSLQVGVYNEQFF.

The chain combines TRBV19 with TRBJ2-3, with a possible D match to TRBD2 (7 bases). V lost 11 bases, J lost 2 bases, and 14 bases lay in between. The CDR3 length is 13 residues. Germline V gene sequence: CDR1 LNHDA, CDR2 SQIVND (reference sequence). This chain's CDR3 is CACEGGATDTQYF. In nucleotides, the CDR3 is TGTGCCTGCGAAGGGGGGGCCACAGATACGCAGTATTTT.

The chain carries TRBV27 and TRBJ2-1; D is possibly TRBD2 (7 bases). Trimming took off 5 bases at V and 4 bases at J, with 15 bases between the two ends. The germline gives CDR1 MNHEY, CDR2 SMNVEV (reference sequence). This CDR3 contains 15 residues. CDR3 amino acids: CASSLFAGAYNEQFF. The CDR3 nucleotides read TGTGCCAGCAGTCTCTTTGCGGGGGCGTACAATGAGCAGTTCTTC.

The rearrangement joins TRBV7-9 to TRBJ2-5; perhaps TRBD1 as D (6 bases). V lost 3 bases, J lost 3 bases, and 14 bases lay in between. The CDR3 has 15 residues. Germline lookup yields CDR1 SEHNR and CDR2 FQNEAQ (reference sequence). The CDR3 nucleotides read TGTGCCAGCAGCTTTACCAGGGGTCCGAAAGAGACCCAGTACTTC. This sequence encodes CASSFTRGPKETQYF.

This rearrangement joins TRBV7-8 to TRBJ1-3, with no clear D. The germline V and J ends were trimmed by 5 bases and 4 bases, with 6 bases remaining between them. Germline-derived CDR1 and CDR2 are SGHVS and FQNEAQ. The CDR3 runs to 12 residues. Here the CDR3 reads CASSLEGNTIYF. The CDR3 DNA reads TGTGCCAGCAGCCTGGAGGGAAACACCATATATTTT.

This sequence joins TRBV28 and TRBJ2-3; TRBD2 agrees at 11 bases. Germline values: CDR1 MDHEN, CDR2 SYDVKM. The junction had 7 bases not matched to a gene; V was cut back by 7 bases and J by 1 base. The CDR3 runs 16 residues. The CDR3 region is CASTLGGLAGTDTQYF. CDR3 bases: TGTGCCAGCACCCTGGGGGGACTAGCGGGCACAGATACGCAGTATTTT.

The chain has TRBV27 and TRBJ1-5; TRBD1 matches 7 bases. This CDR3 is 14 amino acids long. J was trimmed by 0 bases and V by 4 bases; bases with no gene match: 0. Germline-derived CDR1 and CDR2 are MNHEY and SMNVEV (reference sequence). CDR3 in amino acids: CASSWTGSNQPQHF. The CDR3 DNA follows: TGTGCCAGCAGTTGGACAGGTAGCAATCAGCCCCAGCATTTT.

CDR3 sequence: CASSRSTWNTEAFF. The DNA of the CDR3 is TGTGCCAGCAGCCGGTCAACATGGAACACTGAAGCTTTCTTT. The rearrangement joins TRBV3-1 (or the pseudogene TRBV3-2) to TRBJ1-1; D is ambiguous. The CDR3 spans 14 residues. The V gene lost 4 bases and the J gene lost 1 base, with 10 bases spanning the gap. CDR1 is LGHDT, CDR2 YNNKEL, per germline (reference sequence).

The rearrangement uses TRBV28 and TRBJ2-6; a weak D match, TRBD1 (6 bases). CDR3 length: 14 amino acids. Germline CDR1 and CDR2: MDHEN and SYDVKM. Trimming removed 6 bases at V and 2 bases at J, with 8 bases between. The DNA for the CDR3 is TGTGCCAGCAGGTCAGGGGCTGGGGCCAACGTCCTGACTTTC. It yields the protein CASRSGAGANVLTF.

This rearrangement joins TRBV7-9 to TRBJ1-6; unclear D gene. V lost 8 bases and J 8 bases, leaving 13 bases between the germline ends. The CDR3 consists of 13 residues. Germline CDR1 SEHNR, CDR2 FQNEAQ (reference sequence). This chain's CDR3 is CASGETPYSPLHF. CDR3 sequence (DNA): TGTGCCAGCGGCGAGACTCCCTATTCACCCCTCCACTTT. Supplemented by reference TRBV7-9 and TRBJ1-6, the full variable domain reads DTGVSQNPRHKITKRGQNVTFRCDPISEHNRLYWYRQTLGQGPEFLTYFQNEAQLEKSRLLSDRFSAERPKGSFSTLEIQRTEQGDSAMYLCASGETPYSPLHFGNGTRLTVT.

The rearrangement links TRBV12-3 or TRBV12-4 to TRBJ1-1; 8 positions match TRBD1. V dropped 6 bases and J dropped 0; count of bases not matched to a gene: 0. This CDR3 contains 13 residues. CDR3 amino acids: CASRGQVNTEAFF. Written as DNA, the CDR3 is TGTGCCAGCAGGGGACAGGTGAACACTGAAGCTTTCTTT.

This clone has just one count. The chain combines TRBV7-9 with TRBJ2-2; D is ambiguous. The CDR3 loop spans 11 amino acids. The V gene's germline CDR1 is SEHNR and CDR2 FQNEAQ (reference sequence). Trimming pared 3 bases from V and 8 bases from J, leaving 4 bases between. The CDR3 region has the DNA TGTGCCAGCAGCTTCGAGGGGGAGCTGTTTTTT. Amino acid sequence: CASSFEGELFF.

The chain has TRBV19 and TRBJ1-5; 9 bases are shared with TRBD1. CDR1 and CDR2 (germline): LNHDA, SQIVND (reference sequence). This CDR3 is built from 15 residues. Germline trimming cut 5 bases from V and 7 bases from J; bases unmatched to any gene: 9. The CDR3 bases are TGTGCCAGTAGTGGTCCGGGACAGGGAGGACAGCCCCAGCATTTT. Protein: CASSGPGQGGQPQHF.

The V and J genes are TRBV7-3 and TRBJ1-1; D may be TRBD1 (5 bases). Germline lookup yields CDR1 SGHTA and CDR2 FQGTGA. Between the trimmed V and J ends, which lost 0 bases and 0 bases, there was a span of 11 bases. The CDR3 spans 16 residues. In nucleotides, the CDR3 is TGTGCCAGCAGCTTAACGTGGACGGGGGTGAACACTGAAGCTTTCTTT. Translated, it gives CASSLTWTGVNTEAFF.